Following are 20 T cell receptor beta chains from one sample sequenced in a study of T-cell reconstitution after alpha-beta-depleted transplantation in children. This sample's TCRbeta library carried unique molecular identifier barcodes. MiXCR, applied by TCRdb to the PCR reads, yields one record per CDR3 protein. The data show about 980,000 distinct CDR3 sequences, with about 29% seen just once and roughly 30% held by the top ten. The sample in question was PBMCs, mostly from graft donor cells, obtained 360 days after TCRalphabeta/CD19-depleted stem cell transplant. These receptors all stem from a boy younger than two who had a stem cell transplant for SCID, so the T cells may come from the graft donor.

The V gene is TRBV18, the J gene TRBJ1-1; D ambiguous. The CDR3 contains 12 residues. Germline V gene lookup returns CDR1 KGHSH and CDR2 LQKENI. Trimming removed 6 bases from V and 6 bases from J, with 11 bases in between. The CDR3 DNA is TGTGCCAGCTCGGAGGGTGCCCCTGAAGCTTTCTTT. Its translation is CASSEGAPEAFF.

The CDR3 loop reads CSARVDGGAYEQYF. In DNA, the CDR3 is TGCAGTGCTAGAGTGGACGGTGGGGCCTACGAGCAGTACTTC. This sequence joins TRBV20-1 and TRBJ2-7, with D uncertain. Germline V gene data show CDR1 as DFQATT and CDR2 as SNEGSKA (reference sequence). This CDR3 comprises 14 residues. V gave up 1 base and J gave up 2 bases, with 12 bases separating them.

The chain couples TRBV10-2 to TRBJ2-5; 8 bases match TRBD2. With V trimmed by 1 base and J by 3 bases, 7 bases remained unmatched. The CDR3 has 16 residues. Germline V gene sequence: CDR1 WSHSY, CDR2 SAAADI. The CDR3, as DNA: TGCGCCAGCAGTGAGTTGGCTTGGCGGGGGGAAGAGACCCAGTACTTC. Amino acid sequence: CASSELAWRGEETQYF.

This clonotype was seen repeatedly, ten times or more. This chain uses TRBV7-2 with TRBJ2-3; 7 bases line up with TRBD2. The CDR3 extends over 14 amino acids. The J segment lost 8 bases and the V segment lost 1 base, leaving 6 bases of the junction unmatched. Germline-derived CDR1 and CDR2 are SGHTA and FQGNSA. CDR3 protein: CASSLEWWEGTQYF. The CDR3 DNA reads TGTGCCAGCAGCTTAGAATGGTGGGAGGGTACGCAGTATTTT. The variable domain in full, with the rest retrieved from reference TRBV7-2 and TRBJ2-3, is GAGVSQSPSNKVTEKGKDVELRCDPISGHTALYWYRQSLGQGLEFLIYFQGNSAPDKSGLPSDRFSAERTGGSVSTLTIQRTQQEDSAVYLCASSLEWWEGTQYFGPGTRLTVL.

The chain joins TRBV10-2 to TRBJ2-1; D might be TRBD1 (6 bases). Trimming took off 0 bases at V and 4 bases at J, with 13 bases between the two ends. Germline V CDR1 and CDR2: WSHSY, SAAADI. CDR3 length equals 16 residues. The CDR3 protein is CASSESFGGLYNEQFF. In DNA, the CDR3 is TGCGCCAGCAGTGAGTCGTTTGGGGGCCTATACAATGAGCAGTTCTTC.

The chain uses TRBV20-1 and TRBJ1-1; D is ambiguous. Per the germline V gene, CDR1 is DFQATT and CDR2 is SNEGSKA (reference sequence). The length of the CDR3 is 14 residues. The germline V and J ends were trimmed by 3 bases and 0 bases, with 11 bases remaining between them. CDR3: CSASPHGLNTEAFF. The CDR3 DNA is TGCAGTGCTAGTCCCCACGGCTTGAACACTGAAGCTTTCTTT.

V gene TRBV12-3 or TRBV12-4 combines with J gene TRBJ1-5; D perhaps matches TRBD1 (6 bases). The CDR3 covers 16 residues. Deletions cut 6 bases from V and 2 bases from J, with 17 bases between. The CDR3 nucleotides are TGTGCCAGCAGCAGAGGTACAGGGAGCGGCAATCAGCCCCAGCATTTT. Amino acids: CASSRGTGSGNQPQHF.

The V and J genes are TRBV4-2 and TRBJ2-4, with TRBD2 matching 13 bases. The germline V gene has CDR1 LGHNA and CDR2 YNFKEQ. V lost 1 base and J lost 10; bases outside the gene matches: 4. The CDR3 runs to 15 residues. In nucleotides, the CDR3 is TGTGCCAGCAGCCAAGGGGGACTAGCGGGAACAATTCAGTACTTC. It codes for CASSQGGLAGTIQYF.

The chain employs TRBV28 and TRBJ2-5, with TRBD2 matching 12 bases. The CDR3 is 16 amino acids. The germline V gene encodes CDR1 MDHEN and CDR2 SYDVKM. V was pared by 6 bases and J by 5 bases, with 10 bases of the junction left unmatched. The CDR3 DNA reads as TGTGCCAGCAGGTTGACTAGCGGGGGTCCGAGGGAGACCCAGTACTTC. It translates to CASRLTSGGPRETQYF.

This clonotype has just a few counts. The chain carries TRBV15 and TRBJ1-4; TRBD1 matches at 8 bases. The J segment lost 8 bases and the V segment lost 2 bases, leaving 7 bases of the junction unmatched. Germline V gene lookup returns CDR1 LNHNV and CDR2 YYDKDF (reference sequence). This CDR3 comprises 15 residues. CDR3 protein: CATSRNGQGGEKLFF. CDR3 in DNA: TGTGCCACCAGCAGAAATGGACAGGGTGGAGAAAAACTGTTTTTT.

The chain joins TRBV12-3 or TRBV12-4 to TRBJ2-7; 8 bases match TRBD2. The ends lost 4 bases at V and 4 bases at J; junction bases unmatched: 9. CDR3 size: 15 residues. CDR3 sequence reads: CASSWAAGGHYEQYF. As DNA, the CDR3 is TGTGCCAGCAGTTGGGCGGCGGGGGGACATTACGAGCAGTACTTC.

This clonotype was observed a handful of times. This chain links TRBV12-3 or TRBV12-4 with TRBJ2-1, with TRBD1 identical over 7 bases. J lost 6 bases, V lost 11 bases, and 10 bases had no gene match. The CDR3 totals 13 residues. The CDR3 coding sequence is TGTGCCTGTGGGACAGACGCTGGCAATGAGCAGTTCTTC. Translated, it gives CACGTDAGNEQFF.

This clonotype showed up just a few times. The chain recombines TRBV29-1 with TRBJ2-3, with D unresolved. CDR3 length: 12 residues. The germline gives CDR1 SQVTM, CDR2 ANQGSEA. V was trimmed by 2 bases and J by 4 bases, leaving 7 bases between them. The CDR3 DNA reads as TGCAGCGTTGAACGGACCGCAGATACGCAGTATTTT. Amino acid sequence: CSVERTADTQYF.

This clonotype was counted only a few times. V and J are TRBV5-1 and TRBJ2-7, with D possibly called TRBD1 or TRBD2 (6 bases each). The length of the CDR3 is 17 residues. Germline CDR1 SGHRS, CDR2 YFSETQ. With 0 bases removed from V and 3 bases from J, the gap between germline ends came to 19 bases. The CDR3: CASSLGGRGLPHYEQYF. CDR3 sequence (DNA): TGCGCCAGCAGCTTGGGGGGACGGGGGCTACCCCACTACGAGCAGTACTTC.

This clonotype was seen more than once but under ten times. The chain is built from TRBV7-9 and TRBJ2-1, with 10 bases fitting TRBD2. The junction had 5 bases not matched to a gene; V was cut back by 3 bases and J by 9 bases. Germline V gives CDR1 SEHNR, CDR2 FQNEAQ (reference sequence). The CDR3 totals 14 residues. This CDR3 is CASSFLAGEVEQFF. For the CDR3, the DNA is TGTGCCAGCAGCTTCCTAGCGGGGGAGGTTGAGCAGTTCTTC. Full variable domain (outside the CDR3, taken from reference TRBV7-9 and TRBJ2-1): DTGVSQNPRHKITKRGQNVTFRCDPISEHNRLYWYRQTLGQGPEFLTYFQNEAQLEKSRLLSDRFSAERPKGSFSTLEIQRTEQGDSAMYLCASSFLAGEVEQFFGPGTRLTVL.

This clonotype came up a few times. The genes are TRBV9 and TRBJ2-5; 10 positions match TRBD2. This CDR3 is 17 amino acids long. Germline CDR1 is SGDLS and CDR2 is YYNGEE. The V and J ends lost 4 bases and 4 bases, in that order; junction bases with no gene match: 13. The CDR3 loop is CASSLGLAKQWGETQYF. The CDR3 region has the DNA TGTGCCAGCAGCCTGGGACTAGCGAAACAATGGGGAGAGACCCAGTACTTC.

This clonotype was detected only a few times. The chain uses TRBV20-1 and TRBJ2-3, with D possibly being TRBD1 (6 bases). Germline lookup yields CDR1 DFQATT and CDR2 SNEGSKA (reference sequence). The CDR3 length is 16 residues. The V end lost 5 bases, the J end lost 0 bases, and 18 bases lay between the germline ends. In DNA form, the CDR3 reads TGCAGTGCTCCCCGGACGGACAGCACTAGCACAGATACGCAGTATTTT. Protein: CSAPRTDSTSTDTQYF.

This clonotype has a handful of counts. The genes are TRBV7-2 and TRBJ2-7; 7 nucleotides align to TRBD2. Germline CDR1 is SGHTA and CDR2 is FQGNSA. The CDR3 has 13 amino acids. J lost 4 bases, V lost 5 bases, and 5 bases had no gene match. CDR3 nucleotide sequence: TGTGCCAGCAGCCCTTGGGAGGGGTACGAGCAGTACTTC. Translation gives CASSPWEGYEQYF.

The table lists this clonotype with a few counts. The chain is built from TRBV20-1 and TRBJ2-1; 7 nucleotides agree with TRBD2. The CDR3 runs 15 residues. V lost 2 bases to trimming and J lost 4 bases; unmatched junction nucleotides: 8. Germline V gene sequence: CDR1 DFQATT, CDR2 SNEGSKA (reference sequence). This chain's CDR3 is CSARRRRGRYNEQFF. The CDR3 DNA sequence: TGCAGTGCTAGAAGAAGGCGGGGGAGGTACAATGAGCAGTTCTTC.

The chain recombines TRBV5-1 with TRBJ1-1; D is uncertain. The CDR3 runs 14 residues. Germline V CDR1 and CDR2: SGHRS, YFSETQ. The V and J ends lost 7 bases and 5 bases respectively, with 18 bases between them. The CDR3 bases are TGCGCCAGCTCCTTGGACGTTTTAGGGACTGAAGCTTTCTTT. Translation: CASSLDVLGTEAFF.